The 15 T cell receptor beta chains reported below all come from one sample, sequenced in a study of control samples from healthy donors and cancer patients. Libraries were prepared by immunoSEQ multiplex PCR; TCRdb keeps only in-frame clonotypes and omits some of them. The sample includes approximately 160,000 clones, 94% of them seen just once. Sequencing was performed on blood. All receptors come from a woman between 18 and 29 years old in good health.

The chain combines TRBV24-1 with TRBJ2-1; D perhaps matches TRBD1 (6 bases). V lost 0 bases to trimming and J lost 0 bases, with 8 bases between them. CDR1 and CDR2 (germline): KGHDR, SFDVKD. This CDR3 region has 16 residues. The CDR3 reads CATSDLRGSSYNEQFF. CDR3 bases: TGTGCCACCAGTGATTTGAGGGGGAGCTCCTACAATGAGCAGTTCTTC.

The chain combines TRBV7-3 with TRBJ2-6; possible D gene TRBD1, 6 bases. The CDR3 is 16 amino acids. The germline V gene has CDR1 SGHTA and CDR2 FQGTGA. Trimming shortened V by 3 bases and J by 0 bases, and 9 bases separated the two germline ends. Here the CDR3 reads CASSLTGFSGANVLTF. The CDR3 DNA reads as TGTGCCAGCAGCTTGACAGGTTTCTCTGGGGCCAACGTCCTGACTTTC.

This chain links TRBV11-2 with TRBJ2-7, with no clear D. Germline CDR1 is SGHAT and CDR2 is FQNNGV. The CDR3 has 17 residues. V gave up 0 bases and J gave up 3 bases, with 18 bases separating them. CDR3 in DNA: TGTGCCAGCAGCTTAGATAAGCCGGCAGAGAAATTCTACGAGCAGTACTTC. Protein product: CASSLDKPAEKFYEQYF.

The chain couples TRBV29-1 to TRBJ1-5; 7 bases are shared with TRBD1. Losses at the gene ends were 6 bases for V and 5 bases for J; bases not matched to a gene: 7. This CDR3 contains 13 residues. Germline V gives CDR1 SQVTM, CDR2 ANQGSEA. CDR3 in DNA: TGCAGCGTCAGGGGGACGACTGATCAGCCCCAGCATTTT. Translated, it gives CSVRGTTDQPQHF.

This rearrangement joins TRBV27 to TRBJ2-2; D call uncertain. The CDR3 consists of 14 residues. V was clipped by 5 bases and J by 0 bases, with 7 bases between them. Germline values: CDR1 MNHEY, CDR2 SMNVEV (reference sequence). The CDR3 DNA reads as TGTGCCAGCAGTGCCTTCGCGAACACCGGGGAGCTGTTTTTT. It codes for CASSAFANTGELFF.

The gene calls are TRBV5-1 and TRBJ2-7; 14 bases align to TRBD2. Germline V gene lookup returns CDR1 SGHRS and CDR2 YFSETQ. This CDR3 spans 15 amino acids. V was clipped by 4 bases and J by 5 bases; unmatched bases: 5. CDR3 DNA sequence: TGCGCCAGCAGCCCTGGGACTAGCGGGGGAAACGAGCAGTACTTC. Its translation: CASSPGTSGGNEQYF.

This chain joins TRBV7-9 and TRBJ1-5; D remains unclear. Germline V lookup: CDR1 SEHNR, CDR2 FQNEAQ (reference sequence). CDR3 size: 15 residues. Trimming shortened V by 1 base and J by 5 bases, and 12 bases separated the two germline ends. The CDR3 region has the DNA TGTGCCAGCAGCTTAGGAGACAATAGTTATCAGCCCCAGCATTTT. Translated, it gives CASSLGDNSYQPQHF.

The chain recombines TRBV5-1 with TRBJ2-3; D may be TRBD1 (5 bases). V was clipped by 0 bases and J by 4 bases, with 12 bases between them. The germline V gene encodes CDR1 SGHRS and CDR2 YFSETQ. The CDR3 has 15 amino acids. CDR3 region: CASSLGRVVSDTQYF. Here the CDR3 DNA reads TGCGCCAGCAGCTTGGGCAGGGTGGTTTCAGATACGCAGTATTTT.

This clone was found once. This chain links TRBV27 with TRBJ1-6; D perhaps matches TRBD1 (5 bases). Germline V gene sequence: CDR1 MNHEY, CDR2 SMNVEV (reference sequence). V lost 7 bases and J 2 bases, leaving 15 bases between the germline ends. The CDR3 has 16 residues. The CDR3 loop reads CASTTTGGAYNSPLHF. Written as DNA, the CDR3 is TGTGCCAGCACCACCACGGGGGGGGCCTATAATTCACCCCTCCACTTT.

The chain has TRBV7-2 and TRBJ2-3; D is possibly TRBD2 (5 bases). This CDR3 is 16 amino acids long. The ends were cut back, 5 bases at V and 0 bases at J, with 15 bases in the middle. The germline V gene encodes CDR1 SGHTA and CDR2 FQGNSA. Here the CDR3 reads CASSPREGRSTDTQYF. For the CDR3, the DNA is TGTGCCAGCAGCCCCCGTGAGGGTAGGAGCACAGATACGCAGTATTTT.

The rearrangement joins TRBV25-1 to TRBJ2-7, with a possible D match to TRBD2 (7 bases). Trimming took 1 base from V and 2 from J, leaving 12 bases between them. Germline CDR1 reads MGHDK; CDR2 reads SYGVNS. The CDR3 loop spans 15 amino acids. In DNA, the CDR3 is TGTGCCAGCAGTGAATTAGGGGGGGGCGCCTACGAGCAGTACTTC. This sequence encodes CASSELGGGAYEQYF.

V and J are TRBV10-3 and TRBJ2-3; TRBD2 agrees at 7 bases. After removal of 1 base from V and 10 bases from J, the junction contained 5 bases not matched to a gene. CDR3 length equals 13 residues. Germline values: CDR1 ENHRY, CDR2 SYGVKD. The DNA of the CDR3 is TGTGCCATCAGTGAGTGGGGGGGGATGGCGCAGTATTTT. Encoded protein: CAISEWGGMAQYF.

The CDR3 sequence is CASSRRGQGSTEAFF. Written as DNA, the CDR3 is TGTGCCAGCAGCAGGAGGGGACAGGGGAGCACTGAAGCTTTCTTT. The V call is TRBV21-1, the J call TRBJ1-1; no check of the table's D call, TRBD1, against the DNA was made. TRBV21-1 is recorded as a pseudogene. The CDR3 runs 15 residues.

The sample holds one count of this clone. The CDR3 region has the DNA TGTGCCAGCAGCGCGACTAGCGGGAGAGGCTTGACCGGGGAGCTGTTTTTT. It encodes CASSATSGRGLTGELFF. J is TRBJ2-2 and V is TRBV9, with 12 bases lining up with TRBD2. After removal of 3 bases from V and 5 bases from J, the junction contained 8 bases not matched to a gene. Germline CDR1 and CDR2: SGDLS and YYNGEE. The CDR3 covers 17 residues.

V usage is TRBV6-5 and J usage is TRBJ2-7; 7 nucleotides agree with TRBD1. J was trimmed by 1 base and V by 4 bases; bases with no gene match: 7. Germline V lookup: CDR1 MNHEY, CDR2 SVGAGI. This CDR3 has 15 amino acids. In DNA, the CDR3 is TGTGCCAGCAGTTCCTCCGGGACAGCTTCCTACGAGCAGTACTTC. Protein: CASSSSGTASYEQYF.